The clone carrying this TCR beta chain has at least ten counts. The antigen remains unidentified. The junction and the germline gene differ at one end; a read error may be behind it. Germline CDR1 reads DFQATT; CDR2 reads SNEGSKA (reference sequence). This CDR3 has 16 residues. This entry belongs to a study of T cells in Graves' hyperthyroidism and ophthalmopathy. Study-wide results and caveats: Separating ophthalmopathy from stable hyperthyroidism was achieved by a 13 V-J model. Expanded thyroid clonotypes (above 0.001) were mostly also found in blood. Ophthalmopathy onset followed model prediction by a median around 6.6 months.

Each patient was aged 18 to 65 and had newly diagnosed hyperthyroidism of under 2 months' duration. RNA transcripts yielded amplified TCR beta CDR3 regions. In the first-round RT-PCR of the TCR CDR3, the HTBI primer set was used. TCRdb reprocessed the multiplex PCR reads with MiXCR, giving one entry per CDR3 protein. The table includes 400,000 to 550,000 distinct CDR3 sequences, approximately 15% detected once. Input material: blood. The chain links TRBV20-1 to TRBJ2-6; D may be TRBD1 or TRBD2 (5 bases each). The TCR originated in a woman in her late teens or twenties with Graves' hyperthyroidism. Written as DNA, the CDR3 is TGCAGCGCTAGACCGGGACGGAACTCTGGGGCCAACGTCCTGACTTTC. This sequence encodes CSARPGRNSGANVLTF.